The sample holds a few counts of the clone carrying this T cell receptor (beta chain). Its target is unknown. CDR1 is MNHEY and CDR2 is SVGAGI in the germline V gene. With 4 bases removed from V and 2 bases from J, the gap between germline ends came to 15 bases. The CDR3 is made up of 15 amino acids. The data are from a study of Graves' ophthalmopathy and Graves' hyperthyroidism. Study-level information: The authors collected peripheral blood at initial diagnosis, before any treatment.

The authors amplified TCR beta CDR3 regions, and they did so from RNA transcripts for repertoire sequencing. First-round RT-PCR employed HTBI primers, with a second-round multiplex PCR after it. TCRdb re-called the multiplex PCR reads through MiXCR, storing one row per CDR3 protein. Of fewer than 400,000 distinct CDR3 sequences listed, about a sixth are singletons. The diagnosis combined clinical symptoms, thyroxine, TRAb, thyroid ultrasound and orbital computed tomography scans. Someone took the PBMCs out of more than 8.5 ml of fresh peripheral blood. Study outcomes and limitations: Most thyroid clonotypes with frequency above 0.001 were detected in blood too.

This clonotype was sampled from a woman younger than 35 with Graves' ophthalmopathy. The chain employs TRBV6-5 and TRBJ2-7; D perhaps matches TRBD2 (5 bases). Sequencing was performed on peripheral blood. The CDR3 bases are TGTGCCAGCAGTTTAGAGGGAGAGGTAACCTACGAGCAGTACTTC. This encodes CASSLEGEVTYEQYF.